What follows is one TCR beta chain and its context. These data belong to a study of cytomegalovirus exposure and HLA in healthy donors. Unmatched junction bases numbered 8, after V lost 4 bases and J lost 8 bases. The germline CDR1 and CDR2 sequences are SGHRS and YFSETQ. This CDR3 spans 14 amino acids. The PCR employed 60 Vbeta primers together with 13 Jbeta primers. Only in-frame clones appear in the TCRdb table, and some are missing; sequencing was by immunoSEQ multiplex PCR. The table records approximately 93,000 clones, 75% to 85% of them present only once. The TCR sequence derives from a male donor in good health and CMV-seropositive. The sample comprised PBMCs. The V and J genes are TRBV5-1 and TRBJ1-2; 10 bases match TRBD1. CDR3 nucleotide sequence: TGCGCCAGCAGCCTCCGGGACAGGGGCAAGGGCTACACCTTC. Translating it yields CASSLRDRGKGYTF.